The sequence of this T cell receptor beta chain was determined in a study of shared clonotypes between healthy human individuals. The naive CD8 population came from CD45RO-negative cells selected for CCR7, without terminally differentiated effector memory CD45RA+ cells. Findings of the study overall: Genetic and exposure-history diversity was limited by the small donor number. With a handful of donors compared, about 5.2% of naive CD4 clonotypes were shared. Investigators expected sequencing depth to affect clonotype sharing among donors.

Genomic DNA from each subset was divided evenly over several immunoSEQ plates. Sequencing used immunoSEQ multiplex PCR; TCRdb keeps in-frame clones, though not all of them. This sample has millions of clones, with roughly 91% found just once. V was clipped by 8 bases and J by 2 bases, with 13 bases between them. The germline gives CDR1 MNHEY, CDR2 SMNVEV (reference sequence). This CDR3 region has 13 residues. On this clone itself: Its antigen is unidentified.

The chain is built from TRBV27 and TRBJ2-7; no clear D gene. Specimen: naive CD8+ T cells from PBMCs. The receptor's source is a man aged 18 to 29 in good health. Some clones in this sample may be carry-over from other donors' samples. The CDR3 protein is CASRRTVTYEQYF. The DNA of the CDR3 is TGTGCCAGCCGGCGGACGGTCACCTACGAGCAGTACTTC.